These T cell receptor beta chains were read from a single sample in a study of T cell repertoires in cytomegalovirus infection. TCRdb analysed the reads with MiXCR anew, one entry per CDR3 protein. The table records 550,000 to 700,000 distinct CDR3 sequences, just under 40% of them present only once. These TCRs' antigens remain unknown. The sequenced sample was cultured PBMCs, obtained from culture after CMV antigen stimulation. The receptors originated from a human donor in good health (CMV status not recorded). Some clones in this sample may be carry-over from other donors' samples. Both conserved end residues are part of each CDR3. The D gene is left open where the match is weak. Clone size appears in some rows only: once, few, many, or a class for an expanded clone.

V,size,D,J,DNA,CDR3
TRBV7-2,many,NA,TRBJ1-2,TGTGCCAGCAGCTTAGGGCCAGGCCACATCTATGGCTACACCTTC,CASSLGPGHIYGYTF
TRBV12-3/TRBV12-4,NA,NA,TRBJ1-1,TGTGCCAGCATCCTAGTCCCACCCGAAGCTTTCTTT,CASILVPPEAFF
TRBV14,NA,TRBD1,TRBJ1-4,TGTGCCAGCAGCCAACCGGGACAGGGGTATGAAAAACTGTTTTTT,CASSQPGQGYEKLFF
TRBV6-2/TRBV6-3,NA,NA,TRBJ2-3,TGTGCCAGCAGACCAGATCCCGGCTTCACAGATACGCAGTATTTT,CASRPDPGFTDTQYF
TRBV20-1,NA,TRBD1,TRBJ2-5,TGCAGTGCTCCAGGAGGCGCAGGGGGCTATGAGACCCAGTACTTC,CSAPGGAGGYETQYF
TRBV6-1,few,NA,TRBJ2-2,TGTGCCAGCAAATATTCGGTGTACGGCGCCGGGGAGCTGTTTTTT,CASKYSVYGAGELFF
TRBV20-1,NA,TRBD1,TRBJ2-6,TGCAGTGCTGGTCCAGGGGGCTCTGGGGCCAACGTCCTGACTTTC,CSAGPGGSGANVLTF
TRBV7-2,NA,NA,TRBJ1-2,TGTGCCAGCAGCTTAAACAAGAGGGACTATGGCTACACCTTC,CASSLNKRDYGYTF
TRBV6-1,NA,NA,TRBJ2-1,TGTGCCAGCCGGCAGGGACCCCTGCTTGAGCAGTTCTTC,CASRQGPLLEQFF
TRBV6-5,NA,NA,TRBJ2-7,TGTGCCAGCACCCGTTTCCCTGCGGCTCTCCTACGCCAGCTCTCCTACGAGCAGTACTTC,CASTRFPAALLRQLSYEQYF
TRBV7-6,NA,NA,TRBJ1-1,TGTGCCAGCAGCCTCCCGGCCCTCACTGAAGCTTTCTTT,CASSLPALTEAFF
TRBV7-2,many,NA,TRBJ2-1,TGTGCCAGCAGCTTAGGTACCATGATTCTACTGGGGGGTGAGCAGTTCTTC,CASSLGTMILLGGEQFF
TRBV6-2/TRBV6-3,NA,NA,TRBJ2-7,TGTGCCAGCCAAGGGCGGAACCCTGGTGAGCAGTACTTC,CASQGRNPGEQYF
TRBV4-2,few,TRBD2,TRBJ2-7,TGTGCCAGCAGCCGAGAGACCGGGACTAGCTACGAGCAGTACTTC,CASSRETGTSYEQYF
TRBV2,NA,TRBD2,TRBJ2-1,TGTGCCAGCAGTGAAAGATGGGGCCACAGCGGGGGCCCCGGGGGTGAGCAGTTCTTC,CASSERWGHSGGPGGEQFF